This record looks at one TCR beta chain sequence and its context. Its specificity is unknown. Amplification used 60 Vbeta primers and 13 Jbeta primers. Method: immunoSEQ multiplex PCR; TCRdb's copy keeps in-frame clones and lacks some. The sample carries about 140,000 clones, roughly 77% recorded once. The donors (healthy individuals) were bone marrow donors. This sample was taken from a study of cytomegalovirus exposure and HLA in healthy donors. This CDR3 has 14 amino acids. V shed 6 bases and J shed 0 bases, with 11 bases lying between them. Germline V gene sequence: CDR1 SGHTA, CDR2 FQGNSA. Regarding the study as a whole: In a later analysis, a missense DCLRE1C variant was linked to TCR beta V- and J-gene trimming. Immune exposure information available was restricted to CMV serostatus. Later analysis suggested most CMV-associated TCR beta chains were HLA-restricted.

The chain uses TRBV7-2 and TRBJ1-1; maybe TRBD1 (6 bases). The clonotype originates from a man aged 35-49 years in good health and CMV-seronegative. The sequencing sample was made of PBMCs. The CDR3 here is CASRNGQMNTEAFF. In DNA, the CDR3 is TGTGCCAGCAGAAATGGACAGATGAACACTGAAGCTTTCTTT.